The 17 T cell receptor beta chains listed next were all sequenced from one sample in a study of cytomegalovirus exposure and HLA in healthy donors. A multiplex PCR was run with 60 Vbeta primers and 13 Jbeta primers. The data were produced by immunoSEQ multiplex PCR, yet TCRdb's version contains in-frame clones alone and is incomplete. The sample records about 110,000 clones, 76% being singletons. Sequencing was carried out using PBMCs. These TCRs come from a man aged 25-45 years in good health and CMV-seropositive.

The chain recombines TRBV15 with TRBJ2-1, with TRBD1 matching 7 bases. CDR1 is LNHNV and CDR2 is YYDKDF in the germline V gene (reference sequence). The CDR3 loop spans 16 amino acids. V gave up 5 bases and J gave up 9 bases; unmatched junction bases: 16. CDR3 region: CATSEPRGGFRGEQFF. Written as DNA, the CDR3 is TGTGCCACCAGCGAACCACGAGGGGGCTTCCGGGGTGAGCAGTTCTTC.

This chain connects TRBV9 to TRBJ1-6, with D perhaps TRBD1 (6 bases). The ends were cut back, 3 bases at V and 5 bases at J, with 18 bases in the middle. There are 17 residues in the CDR3. Germline V lookup: CDR1 SGDLS, CDR2 YYNGEE. CDR3 DNA: TGTGCCAGCAGCGCCAGGCCGGACAGTGATAATAATTCACCCCTCCACTTT. It translates to CASSARPDSDNNSPLHF. The whole variable domain, remainder taken from reference TRBV9 and TRBJ1-6, is DSGVTQTPKHLITATGQRVTLRCSPRSGDLSVYWYQQSLDQGLQFLIQYYNGEERAKGNILERFSAQQFPDLHSELNLSSLELGDSALYFCASSARPDSDNNSPLHFGNGTRLTVT.

The rearrangement uses TRBV4-3 and TRBJ1-4, with D possibly being TRBD1 (5 bases). This CDR3 is built from 18 residues. Trimming removed 0 bases from V and 0 bases from J, with 14 bases in between. CDR1 LGHNA and CDR2 YSLEER come from the germline V gene. The CDR3 loop reads CASSQDRGLLATNEKLFF. In DNA, the CDR3 is TGCGCCAGCAGCCAAGATAGGGGACTTCTTGCAACTAATGAAAAACTGTTTTTT.

As regards this clone: Mismatch with germline at one junction end may stem from a read error. The rearrangement joins TRBV7-2 to TRBJ2-1; the match to TRBD2 covers 7 bases. The CDR3 contains 14 residues. Germline CDR1 and CDR2: SGHTA and FQGNSA. CDR3 DNA sequence: TGTGCCAGCAGCTTAGGAGGCGGGGGAAACTTTCTGCTCTTC. Residues: CASSLGGGGNFLLF.

The chain links TRBV28 to TRBJ2-7; possibly TRBD1 for D (6 bases). Trimming took 4 bases from V and 1 from J, leaving 17 bases between them. The CDR3 extends over 16 amino acids. Per the germline V gene, CDR1 is MDHEN and CDR2 is SYDVKM. The CDR3 region has the DNA TGTGCCAGCAGTTCCACCCTCCGGGACATTTCCTACGAGCAGTACTTC. Translated, it gives CASSSTLRDISYEQYF.

This clone has only one observation. The gene calls are TRBV6-1 and TRBJ1-5; the D gene is possibly TRBD1 (5 bases). Germline CDR1 is MNHNS and CDR2 is SASEGT. V lost 6 bases to trimming and J lost 4 bases, with 10 bases between them. This CDR3 is 13 amino acids long. The CDR3 region is CASSAGVNQPQHF. The CDR3 DNA is TGTGCCAGCAGCGCGGGGGTGAATCAGCCCCAGCATTTT.

The rearrangement links TRBV4-3 to TRBJ1-3; D may be TRBD1 (5 bases). Germline V gene data show CDR1 as LGHNA and CDR2 as YSLEER. The CDR3 is 17 amino acids. V was trimmed by 3 bases and J by 6 bases, leaving 21 bases between them. Here the CDR3 DNA reads TGCGCCAGCAGCCAGAAGAAAAGCGGGGCCGATTTAAACACCATATATTTT. It encodes CASSQKKSGADLNTIYF.

The chain links TRBV27 to TRBJ1-2; TRBD1 matches at 8 bases. This CDR3 is 13 amino acids long. Germline CDR1 is MNHEY and CDR2 is SMNVEV (reference sequence). V shed 5 bases, J shed 2 bases, and the junction held 1 base outside the gene matches. The CDR3 is CASSRDRNYGYTF. The CDR3 DNA is TGTGCCAGCAGTCGGGACAGGAACTATGGCTACACCTTC.

The chain employs TRBV30 and TRBJ2-3, with a tentative D call TRBD2 (7 bases). CDR3 length equals 15 residues. V lost 3 bases, J lost 2 bases, and 15 bases lay in between. Germline V gene lookup returns CDR1 GTSNPN and CDR2 SVGIG (reference sequence). The CDR3 here is CAWSGGGAITDTQYF. CDR3 bases: TGTGCCTGGAGCGGAGGGGGGGCAATCACAGATACGCAGTATTTT.

This clone has only one observation. The rearrangement joins TRBV19 to TRBJ2-7; TRBD1 is a possible D gene (6 bases). CDR1 is LNHDA and CDR2 is SQIVND in the germline V gene (reference sequence). The CDR3 totals 13 residues. V gave up 3 bases and J gave up 4 bases, with 10 bases separating them. The CDR3 reads CASSMGAAYEQYF. The DNA for the CDR3 is TGTGCCAGTAGTATGGGGGCGGCGTACGAGCAGTACTTC.

The chain employs TRBV6-6 and TRBJ1-2; TRBD1 aligns across 9 bases. From germline, CDR1 is MNHNY and CDR2 SVGAGI (reference sequence). This CDR3 has 15 residues. J was trimmed by 4 bases and V by 6 bases; bases with no gene match: 9. Here the CDR3 reads CASRVAGQGGYGYTF. Here the CDR3 DNA reads TGTGCCAGCAGGGTAGCGGGACAGGGCGGCTATGGCTACACCTTC.

This chain uses TRBV27 with TRBJ2-5; 8 bases are a match to TRBD1. The CDR3 consists of 14 residues. V was pared by 5 bases and J by 4 bases, with 6 bases of the junction left unmatched. Germline V gives CDR1 MNHEY, CDR2 SMNVEV (reference sequence). CDR3 DNA: TGTGCCAGCAGTAAACAGGGGGTTCCAGAGACCCAGTACTTC. Protein sequence: CASSKQGVPETQYF.

V and J are TRBV18 and TRBJ1-5; D gene ambiguous. The CDR3 is 18 amino acids. V was trimmed by 4 bases and J by 3 bases, leaving 22 bases between them. Germline-derived CDR1 and CDR2 are KGHSH and LQKENI. The DNA for the CDR3 is TGTGCCAGCTCACTCTCCTCATCCCCTGGCACCCACAATCAGCCCCAGCATTTT. As protein: CASSLSSSPGTHNQPQHF.

This clone was seen only once. The chain has TRBV6-5 and TRBJ2-5; D gene unclear. The CDR3 consists of 14 residues. V shed 2 bases and J shed 5 bases, with 12 bases lying between them. The germline CDR1 and CDR2 sequences are MNHEY and SVGAGI. The CDR3 region is CASSYAATVETQYF. The CDR3 nucleotides read TGTGCCAGCAGTTACGCTGCGACTGTCGAGACCCAGTACTTC.

This clone was picked up a small number of times. The V call is TRBV10-2, the J call TRBJ1-3; no definite D call. The V gene's germline CDR1 is WSHSY and CDR2 SAAADI. The CDR3 is 17 amino acids. V lost 0 bases and J lost 0, with 12 bases in between. In DNA, the CDR3 is TGCGCCAGCAGTGAGTCTTTGACGGAGAGCTCTGGAAACACCATATATTTT. Its protein is CASSESLTESSGNTIYF.

V gene TRBV19 combines with J gene TRBJ1-2; no firm D call. The CDR3 is made up of 15 amino acids. With 7 bases removed from V and 4 bases from J, the gap between germline ends came to 19 bases. Germline V gives CDR1 LNHDA, CDR2 SQIVND (reference sequence). The CDR3 here is CASTLRGGMGYGYTF. CDR3 in DNA: TGTGCCAGTACCTTGCGGGGAGGGATGGGCTATGGCTACACCTTC.

The rearrangement uses TRBV9 and TRBJ2-3; D is possibly TRBD2 (6 bases). The V end was cut by 10 bases, the J end by 5 bases, with 20 bases between. This CDR3 region has 14 residues. The germline V gene encodes CDR1 SGDLS and CDR2 YYNGEE. CDR3 loop: CASGEASHQDTQYF. Written as DNA, the CDR3 is TGTGCCTCCGGGGAGGCTAGCCACCAAGATACGCAGTATTTT.